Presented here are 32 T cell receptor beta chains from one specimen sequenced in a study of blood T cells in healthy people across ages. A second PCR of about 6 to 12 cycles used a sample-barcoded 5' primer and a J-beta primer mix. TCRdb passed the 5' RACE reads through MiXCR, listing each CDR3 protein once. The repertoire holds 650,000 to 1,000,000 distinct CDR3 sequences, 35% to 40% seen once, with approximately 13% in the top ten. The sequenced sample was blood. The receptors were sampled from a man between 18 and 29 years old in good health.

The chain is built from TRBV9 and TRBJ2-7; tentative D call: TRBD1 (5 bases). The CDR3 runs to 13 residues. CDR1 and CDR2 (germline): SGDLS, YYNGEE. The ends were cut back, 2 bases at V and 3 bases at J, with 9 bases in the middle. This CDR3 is CASSVTEHYEQYF. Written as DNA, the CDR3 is TGTGCCAGCAGCGTGACAGAGCACTACGAGCAGTACTTC.

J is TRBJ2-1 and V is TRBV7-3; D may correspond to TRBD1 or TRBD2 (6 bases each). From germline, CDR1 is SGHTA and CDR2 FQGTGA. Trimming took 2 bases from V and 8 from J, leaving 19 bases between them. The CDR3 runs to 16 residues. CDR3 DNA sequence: TGTGCCAGCAGCTTATCTGGGGGGCCCGATTCGGATGAGCAGTTCTTC. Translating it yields CASSLSGGPDSDEQFF.

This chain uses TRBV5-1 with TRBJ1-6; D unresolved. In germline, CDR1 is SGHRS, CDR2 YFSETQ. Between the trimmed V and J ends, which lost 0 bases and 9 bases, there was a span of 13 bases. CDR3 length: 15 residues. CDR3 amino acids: CASSLEAQLGSPLHF. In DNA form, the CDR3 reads TGCGCCAGCAGCTTGGAGGCCCAACTGGGTTCACCCCTCCACTTT.

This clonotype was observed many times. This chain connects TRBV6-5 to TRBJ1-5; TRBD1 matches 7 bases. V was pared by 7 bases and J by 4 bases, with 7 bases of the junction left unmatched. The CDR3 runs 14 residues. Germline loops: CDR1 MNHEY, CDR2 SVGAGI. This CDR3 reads CASKTGTANQPQHF. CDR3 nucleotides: TGTGCCAGCAAAACCGGGACAGCTAATCAGCCCCAGCATTTT.

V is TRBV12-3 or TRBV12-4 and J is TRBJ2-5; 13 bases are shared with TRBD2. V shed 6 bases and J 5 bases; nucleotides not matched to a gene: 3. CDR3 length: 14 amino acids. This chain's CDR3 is CASRLTSGGETQYF. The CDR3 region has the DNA TGTGCCAGCAGGTTGACTAGCGGGGGGGAGACCCAGTACTTC.

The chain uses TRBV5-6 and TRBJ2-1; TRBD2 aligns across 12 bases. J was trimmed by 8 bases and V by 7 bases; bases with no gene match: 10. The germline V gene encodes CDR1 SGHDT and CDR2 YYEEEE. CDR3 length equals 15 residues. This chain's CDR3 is CASHWRPSGGDEQFF. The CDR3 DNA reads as TGTGCCAGCCACTGGCGGCCTAGCGGGGGGGATGAGCAGTTCTTC. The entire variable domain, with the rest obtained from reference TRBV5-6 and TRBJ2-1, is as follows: DAGVTQSPTHLIKTRGQQVTLRCSPKSGHDTVSWYQQALGQGPQFIFQYYEEEERQRGNFPDRFSGHQFPNYSSELNVNALLLGDSALYLCASHWRPSGGDEQFFGPGTRLTVL.

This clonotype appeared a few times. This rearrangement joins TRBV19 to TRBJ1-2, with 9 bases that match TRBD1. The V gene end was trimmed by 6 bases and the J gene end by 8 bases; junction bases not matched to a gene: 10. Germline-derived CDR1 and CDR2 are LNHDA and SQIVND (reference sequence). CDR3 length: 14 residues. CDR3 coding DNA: TGTGCCAGTAGGCCCGGGACAGGGAGCTCCGGCTACACCTTC. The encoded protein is CASRPGTGSSGYTF.

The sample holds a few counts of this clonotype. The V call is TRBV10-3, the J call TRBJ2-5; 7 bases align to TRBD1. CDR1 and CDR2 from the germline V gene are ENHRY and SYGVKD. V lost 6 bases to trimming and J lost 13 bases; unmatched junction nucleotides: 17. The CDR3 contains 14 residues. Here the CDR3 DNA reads TGTGCCATCAGGGGGGACAGAACGTCGGACGCGCCGTACTTC. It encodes CAIRGDRTSDAPYF.

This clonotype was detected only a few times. This chain's CDR3 is CSALDLRGQDTEAFF. CDR3 DNA: TGCAGTGCTCTCGACCTGCGGGGGCAAGACACTGAAGCTTTCTTT. The chain recombines TRBV20-1 with TRBJ1-1; D may be TRBD1 (6 bases). Trimming stripped 5 bases from V and 3 bases from J, with 19 bases between. The germline gives CDR1 DFQATT, CDR2 SNEGSKA (reference sequence). This CDR3 is built from 15 residues.

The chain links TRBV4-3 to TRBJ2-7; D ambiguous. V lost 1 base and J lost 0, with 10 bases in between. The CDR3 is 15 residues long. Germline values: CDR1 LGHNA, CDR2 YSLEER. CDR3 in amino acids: CASSQGVKGSYEQYF. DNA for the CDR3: TGCGCCAGCAGCCAAGGGGTTAAGGGCTCCTACGAGCAGTACTTC.

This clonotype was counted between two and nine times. In nucleotides, the CDR3 is TGCGCCAGCAGCTTGTACCGGGCGACCCAAGAGACCCAGTACTTC. This codes for CASSLYRATQETQYF. The V call is TRBV5-1, the J call TRBJ2-5; D is undetermined. CDR3 length: 15 residues. Germline assignment: CDR1 SGHRS and CDR2 YFSETQ. The ends were cut back, 1 base at V and 1 base at J, with 11 bases in the middle. The full variable domain, rest sourced from reference TRBV5-1 and TRBJ2-5, is KAGVTQTPRYLIKTRGQQVTLSCSPISGHRSVSWYQQTPGQGLQFLFEYFSETQRNKGNFPGRFSGRQFSNSRSEMNVSTLELGDSALYLCASSLYRATQETQYFGPGTRLLVL.

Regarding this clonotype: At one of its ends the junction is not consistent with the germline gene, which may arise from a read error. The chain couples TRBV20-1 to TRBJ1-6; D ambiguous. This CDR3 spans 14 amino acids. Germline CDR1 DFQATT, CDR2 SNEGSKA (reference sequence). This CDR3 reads CSAAAGDRNSPPHF. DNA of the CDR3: TGCAGTGCCGCCGCGGGAGACCGGAATTCACCCCCCCACTTT.

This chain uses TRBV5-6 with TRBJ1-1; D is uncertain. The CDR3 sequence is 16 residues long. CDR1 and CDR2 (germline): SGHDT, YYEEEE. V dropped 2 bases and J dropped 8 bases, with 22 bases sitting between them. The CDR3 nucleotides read TGTGCCAGCAGCTTTGCCGAGGGTGGCTTTTTTCGGGAAGCTTTCTTT. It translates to CASSFAEGGFFREAFF.

CDR3 sequence (DNA): TGCGCCAGCAGCTGGTTAGCGGGGGGGGATGAGCAGTTCTTC. This sequence encodes CASSWLAGGDEQFF. The gene calls are TRBV5-1 and TRBJ2-1; the match to TRBD2 covers 11 bases. Looked up from germline, CDR1 is SGHRS and CDR2 is YFSETQ. V shed 3 bases and J 8 bases; nucleotides not matched to a gene: 4. The CDR3 is 14 amino acids.

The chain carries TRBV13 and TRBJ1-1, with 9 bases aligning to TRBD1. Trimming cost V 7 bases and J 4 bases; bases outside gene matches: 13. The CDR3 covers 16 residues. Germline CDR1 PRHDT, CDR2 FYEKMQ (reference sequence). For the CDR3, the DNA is TGTGCCAGCACGCCCCCGGACAGGGGATGGGCCACTGAAGCTTTCTTT. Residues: CASTPPDRGWATEAFF.

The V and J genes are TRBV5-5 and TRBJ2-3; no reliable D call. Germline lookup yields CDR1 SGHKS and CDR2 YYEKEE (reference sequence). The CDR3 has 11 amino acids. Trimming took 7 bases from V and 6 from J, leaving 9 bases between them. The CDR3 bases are TGTGCCAGCGCTTCCTTGGATACGCAGTATTTT. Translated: CASASLDTQYF.

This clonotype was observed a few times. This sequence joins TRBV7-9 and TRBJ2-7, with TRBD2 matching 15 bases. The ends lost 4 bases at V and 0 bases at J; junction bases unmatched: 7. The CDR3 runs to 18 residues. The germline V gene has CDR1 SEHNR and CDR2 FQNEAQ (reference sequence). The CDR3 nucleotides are TGTGCCAGCAGCTCTGAGGGACTAGCGGGAGGAATCTCCTACGAGCAGTACTTC. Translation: CASSSEGLAGGISYEQYF.

The chain's CDR3 is CSAIDSGGVSYEQYF. The CDR3 DNA sequence: TGCAGTGCTATAGACTCCGGGGGGGTCTCCTACGAGCAGTACTTC. The rearrangement uses TRBV20-1 and TRBJ2-7, with 8 bases lining up with TRBD2. The V and J ends lost 4 bases and 0 bases, in that order; junction bases with no gene match: 8. Looked up from germline, CDR1 is DFQATT and CDR2 is SNEGSKA (reference sequence). This CDR3 has 15 amino acids.

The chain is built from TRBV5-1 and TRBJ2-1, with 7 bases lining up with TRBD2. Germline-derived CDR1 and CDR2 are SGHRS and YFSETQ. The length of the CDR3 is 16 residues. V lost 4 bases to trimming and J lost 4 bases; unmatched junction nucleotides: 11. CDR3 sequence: CASSPSGERYYNEQFF. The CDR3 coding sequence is TGCGCCAGCAGCCCGAGCGGGGAACGGTATTACAATGAGCAGTTCTTC.

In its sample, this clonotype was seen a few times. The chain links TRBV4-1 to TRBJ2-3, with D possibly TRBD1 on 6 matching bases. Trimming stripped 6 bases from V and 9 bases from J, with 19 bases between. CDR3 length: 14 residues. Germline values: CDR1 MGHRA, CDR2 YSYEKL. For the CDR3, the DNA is TGCGCCAGCAGACCCCCTACCGAACAGGGAACGCAGTATTTT. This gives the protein CASRPPTEQGTQYF.

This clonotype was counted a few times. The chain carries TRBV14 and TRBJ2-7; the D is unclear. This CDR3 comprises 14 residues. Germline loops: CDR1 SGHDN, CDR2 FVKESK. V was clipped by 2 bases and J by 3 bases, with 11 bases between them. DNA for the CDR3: TGTGCCAGCAGCCAAAAACTAAGAAGCTACGAGCAGTACTTC. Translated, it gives CASSQKLRSYEQYF.

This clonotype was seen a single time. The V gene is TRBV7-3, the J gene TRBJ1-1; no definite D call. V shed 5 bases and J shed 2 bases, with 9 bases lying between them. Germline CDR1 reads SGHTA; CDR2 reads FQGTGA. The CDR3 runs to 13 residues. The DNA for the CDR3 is TGTGCCAGCAGCGTCAGTCTCAACACTGAAGCTTTCTTT. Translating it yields CASSVSLNTEAFF.

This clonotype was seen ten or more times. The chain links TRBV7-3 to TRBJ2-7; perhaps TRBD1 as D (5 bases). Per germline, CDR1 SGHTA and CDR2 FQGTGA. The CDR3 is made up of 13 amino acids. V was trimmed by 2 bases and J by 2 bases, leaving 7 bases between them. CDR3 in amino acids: CASSLDSTYEQYF. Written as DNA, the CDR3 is TGTGCCAGCAGCTTAGACAGCACCTACGAGCAGTACTTC.

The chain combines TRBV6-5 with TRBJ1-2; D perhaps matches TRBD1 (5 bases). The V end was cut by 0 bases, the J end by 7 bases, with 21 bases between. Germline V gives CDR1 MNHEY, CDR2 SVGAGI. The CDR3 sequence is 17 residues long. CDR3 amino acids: CASSYSSSSVRGGGYTF. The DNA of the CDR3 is TGTGCCAGCAGTTACTCGTCATCTTCCGTACGGGGCGGTGGCTACACCTTC.

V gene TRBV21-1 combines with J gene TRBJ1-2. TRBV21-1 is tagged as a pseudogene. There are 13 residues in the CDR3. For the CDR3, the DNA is TGTGCCAGCTGCCTACTTGTTGGGTATGGCTACACCTTC. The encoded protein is CASCLLVGYGYTF.

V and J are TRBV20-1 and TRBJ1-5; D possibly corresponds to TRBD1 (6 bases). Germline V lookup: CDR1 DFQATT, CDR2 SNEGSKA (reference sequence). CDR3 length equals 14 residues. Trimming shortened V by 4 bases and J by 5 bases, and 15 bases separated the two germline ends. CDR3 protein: CSAKAGTSYQPQHF. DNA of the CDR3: TGCAGTGCTAAAGCCGGGACAAGCTATCAGCCCCAGCATTTT.

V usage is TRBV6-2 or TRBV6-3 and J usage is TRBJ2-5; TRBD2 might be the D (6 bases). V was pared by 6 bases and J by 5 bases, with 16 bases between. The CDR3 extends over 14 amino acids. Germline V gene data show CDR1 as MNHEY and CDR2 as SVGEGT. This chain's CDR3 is CASSSKGRHETQYF. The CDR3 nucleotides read TGTGCCAGCAGCTCCAAGGGGAGGCATGAGACCCAGTACTTC.

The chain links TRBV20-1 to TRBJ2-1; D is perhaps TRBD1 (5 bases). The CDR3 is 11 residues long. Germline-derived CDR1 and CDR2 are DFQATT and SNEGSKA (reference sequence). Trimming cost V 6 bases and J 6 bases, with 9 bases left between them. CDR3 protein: CSALGANEQFF. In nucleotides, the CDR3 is TGCAGTGCCCTTGGGGCCAATGAGCAGTTCTTC.

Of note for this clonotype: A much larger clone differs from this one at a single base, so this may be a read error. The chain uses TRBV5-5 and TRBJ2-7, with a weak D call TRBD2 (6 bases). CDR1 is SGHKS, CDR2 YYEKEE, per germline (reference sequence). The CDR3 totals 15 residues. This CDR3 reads CASTLWSGYSYKQYF. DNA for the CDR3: TGTGCCAGCACCCTATGGAGCGGGTACTCCTACAAGCAGTACTTC.

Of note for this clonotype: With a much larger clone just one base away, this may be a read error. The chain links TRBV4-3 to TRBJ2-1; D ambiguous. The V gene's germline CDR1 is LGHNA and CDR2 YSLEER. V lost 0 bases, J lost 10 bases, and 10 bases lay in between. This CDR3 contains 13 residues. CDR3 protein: CASSQDRAYEQFF. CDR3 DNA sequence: TGCGCCAGCAGCCAAGATCGCGCCTACGAGCAGTTCTTC.

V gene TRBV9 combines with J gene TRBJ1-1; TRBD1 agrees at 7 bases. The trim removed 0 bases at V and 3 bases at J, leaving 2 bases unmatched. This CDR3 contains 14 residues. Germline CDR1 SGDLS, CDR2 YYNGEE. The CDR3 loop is CASSVEGADTEAFF. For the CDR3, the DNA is TGTGCCAGCAGCGTAGAGGGGGCGGACACTGAAGCTTTCTTT.

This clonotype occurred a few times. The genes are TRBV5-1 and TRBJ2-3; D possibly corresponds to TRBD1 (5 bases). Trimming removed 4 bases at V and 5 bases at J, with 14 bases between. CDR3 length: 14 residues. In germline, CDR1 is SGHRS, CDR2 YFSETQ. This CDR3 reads CASSPTRDIDTQYF. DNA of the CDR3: TGCGCCAGCAGCCCAACCAGGGATATAGATACGCAGTATTTT.